These 15 T cell receptor beta chains were sequenced from one sample in a study of shared clonotypes between healthy human individuals. The repertoire was sequenced with immunoSEQ multiplex PCR; TCRdb's copy has only in-frame clones and lacks some. This table has under 2,000,000 clones, about 95% appearing once. CD8 cells classed as naive were CD45RO-negative and positively selected for CCR7, excluding terminally differentiated effector memory CD45RA+ cells. Material for sequencing was naive CD8+ T cells sorted from blood. All receptors derive from a man in his late teens or twenties in good health.

The chain is built from TRBV5-8 and TRBJ2-2, with a possible D match to TRBD1 (5 bases). V was trimmed by 5 bases and J by 6 bases, leaving 17 bases between them. CDR3 length equals 15 residues. The germline V gene has CDR1 SGHTS and CDR2 YDEGEE. The CDR3 DNA is TGTGCCAGCAGTTCTATGCTGACAGACTCCGGGGAGCTGTTTTTT. Its translation: CASSSMLTDSGELFF. The full variable domain, completed using reference TRBV5-8 and TRBJ2-2, is EAGVTQSPTHLIKTRGQQATLRCSPISGHTSVYWYQQALGLGLQFLLWYDEGEERNRGNFPPRFSGRQFPNYSSELNVNALELEDSALYLCASSSMLTDSGELFFGEGSRLTVL.

J is TRBJ2-5 and V is TRBV11-1, with 8 bases identical to TRBD2. V shed 4 bases and J 1 base; nucleotides not matched to a gene: 5. The CDR3 covers 15 residues. The germline V gene has CDR1 SGHAT and CDR2 FQDESV (reference sequence). CDR3 nucleotide sequence: TGTGCCAGCAGCTACGTAGCGGGAACCCAAGAGACCCAGTACTTC. This codes for CASSYVAGTQETQYF.

The chain joins TRBV2 to TRBJ2-1; unclear D gene. The CDR3 contains 12 residues. CDR1 is SNHLY and CDR2 is FYNNEI in the germline V gene. With 7 bases removed from V and 3 bases from J, the gap between germline ends came to 7 bases. The CDR3 loop reads CASISGYNEQFF. In nucleotides, the CDR3 is TGTGCCAGCATATCGGGCTACAATGAGCAGTTCTTC.

For this clone: Other DNA sequences from this sample encode an identical CDR3 as well. The chain recombines TRBV5-1 with TRBJ2-7; the D gene is possibly TRBD1 (6 bases). Germline CDR1 and CDR2: SGHRS and YFSETQ. Trimming removed 4 bases at V and 4 bases at J, with 12 bases between. This CDR3 has 13 amino acids. The CDR3 loop reads CASSLGTLYEQYF. CDR3 in DNA: TGCGCCAGCAGCCTTGGGACATTGTACGAGCAGTACTTC. Filled out from reference TRBV5-1 and TRBJ2-7, the complete variable domain reads KAGVTQTPRYLIKTRGQQVTLSCSPISGHRSVSWYQQTPGQGLQFLFEYFSETQRNKGNFPGRFSGRQFSNSRSEMNVSTLELGDSALYLCASSLGTLYEQYFGPGTRLTVT.

This chain uses TRBV4-1 with TRBJ2-5; D is perhaps TRBD2 (7 bases). The CDR3 consists of 18 residues. Trimming removed 0 bases at V and 2 bases at J, with 19 bases between. Germline values: CDR1 MGHRA, CDR2 YSYEKL. The CDR3 DNA reads TGCGCCAGCAGCCAAGAGCCGAGGGGGGAGGGCCTGCAAGAGACCCAGTACTTC. Its protein product is CASSQEPRGEGLQETQYF.

The gene calls are TRBV11-2 and TRBJ2-7; D not certain. This CDR3 comprises 13 residues. The germline V gene encodes CDR1 SGHAT and CDR2 FQNNGV. V was cut by 4 bases and J by 2 bases, with 9 bases left in between. Here the CDR3 reads CASSSTVAYEQYF. The CDR3 DNA reads as TGTGCCAGCAGCTCCACCGTTGCCTACGAGCAGTACTTC.

V is TRBV27 and J is TRBJ2-7; the D is unclear. This CDR3 contains 14 residues. V lost 2 bases and J lost 0, with 8 bases in between. The V gene's germline CDR1 is MNHEY and CDR2 SMNVEV (reference sequence). CDR3 in amino acids: CASSLAPTSYEQYF. The CDR3 DNA is TGTGCCAGCAGTTTAGCACCGACCTCCTACGAGCAGTACTTC.

As for this clone: The same CDR3 arises from other DNA sequences in this sample as well. V gene TRBV30 combines with J gene TRBJ2-7; no clear D. The CDR3 is 12 amino acids. Trimming pared 0 bases from V and 1 base from J, leaving 4 bases between. Germline V gene sequence: CDR1 GTSNPN, CDR2 SVGIG (reference sequence). CDR3 loop: CAWSVQSYEQYF. The CDR3 bases are TGTGCCTGGAGTGTACAGTCCTACGAGCAGTACTTC.

This chain connects TRBV4-1 to TRBJ2-3; the D gene is possibly TRBD2 (6 bases). Germline CDR1 reads MGHRA; CDR2 reads YSYEKL. The V end was cut by 0 bases, the J end by 0 bases, with 10 bases between. The CDR3 is 16 residues long. The CDR3 loop is CASSQEPSVSTDTQYF. The CDR3 region has the DNA TGCGCCAGCAGCCAAGAACCTAGCGTTAGCACAGATACGCAGTATTTT.

The rearrangement links TRBV6-5 to TRBJ2-1, with D tentatively TRBD1 (5 bases). The CDR3 has 13 amino acids. Deletions cut 8 bases from V and 0 bases from J, with 8 bases between. The V gene's germline CDR1 is MNHEY and CDR2 SVGAGI. The CDR3 DNA reads TGTGCCAGCGGGGCAAGCTCCTACAATGAGCAGTTCTTC. This gives the protein CASGASSYNEQFF.

The rearrangement links TRBV7-9 to TRBJ2-1, with a weak D call TRBD2 (5 bases). Trimming cost V 6 bases and J 4 bases, with 16 bases left between them. The CDR3 covers 15 residues. CDR1 and CDR2 (germline): SEHNR, FQNEAQ (reference sequence). The CDR3 loop reads CASREDTGGYNEQFF. The CDR3 nucleotides are TGTGCCAGCAGAGAGGATACCGGCGGGTACAATGAGCAGTTCTTC.

The DNA for the CDR3 is TGTGCCAGCAGCTTCCAGTCCGTGGGATATAATTCACCCCTCCACTTT. Its protein product is CASSFQSVGYNSPLHF. J is TRBJ1-6 and V is TRBV7-8, with no clear D. Per germline, CDR1 SGHVS and CDR2 FQNEAQ. This CDR3 region has 16 residues. V lost 3 bases to trimming and J lost 4 bases, with 13 bases between them.

CDR3 in amino acids: CASSSSTGFDGYTF. Here the CDR3 DNA reads TGTGCCAGCAGCTCGTCGACAGGGTTTGATGGCTACACCTTC. The chain has TRBV9 and TRBJ1-2, with 7 bases identical to TRBD1. The CDR3 is made up of 14 amino acids. Trimming at V came to 4 bases and at J to 6 bases, leaving 9 bases not matched to a gene. Germline values: CDR1 SGDLS, CDR2 YYNGEE.

This clone was picked up one time. This rearrangement joins TRBV10-3 to TRBJ2-3, with 9 bases matching TRBD2. The CDR3 is 15 amino acids. V lost 9 bases and J lost 4; bases outside the gene matches: 11. The germline gives CDR1 ENHRY, CDR2 SYGVKD. Here the CDR3 reads CAIRTSESLADTQYF. CDR3 DNA: TGTGCCATTAGGACTAGCGAGAGCCTAGCAGATACGCAGTATTTT.

This clone was detected only once. The V call is TRBV11-2, the J call TRBJ2-1, with 9 bases lining up with TRBD2. The CDR3 has 16 residues. The germline gives CDR1 SGHAT, CDR2 FQNNGV. V gave up 5 bases and J gave up 8 bases; unmatched junction bases: 13. The CDR3 coding sequence is TGTGCCAGCAGCCCTCCGGGTAGCGGGAGTTGGGATGAGCAGTTCTTC. Translated: CASSPPGSGSWDEQFF.